The 20 T cell receptor beta chains presented below share a single source sample, sequenced in a study of PD-1 blockade in classical Hodgkin lymphoma (TCRdb year 2020). Libraries were constructed by the immunoSEQ multiplex PCR assay. TCRdb mirrors the immuneACCESS table, restricted to in-frame sequences. Some clones are absent from its copies; in checked studies, under half trace to an unresolved V gene, and the reason for the others is unknown. The sample has around 21,000 clones on record, 88% of them singletons. The top ten constitute less than 5.5% of the sample. The time point tag for this specimen amounts to: cycle 4 day 1 (C4D1), after six to seven weeks of nivolumab. Every trial patient had relapsed after autologous stem cell transplantation, and cohorts A, B and C differed in prior brentuximab vedotin exposure. A Miltenyi CD8+ T cell isolation kit was used for magnetic negative selection to purify CD8+ T cells from thawed PBMCs.

The sequences come from CD8+ T cells from blood, collected before the fourth cycle of nivolumab. The receptors come from a human donor with classical Hodgkin lymphoma.

The chain combines TRBV29-1 with TRBJ1-2; 9 nucleotides align to TRBD1. Germline CDR1 and CDR2: SQVTM and ANQGSEA. V shed 7 bases and J 7 bases; nucleotides not matched to a gene: 7. This CDR3 has 12 residues. CDR3 region: CSAYTGGGGYTF. For the CDR3, the DNA is TGCAGCGCTTATACAGGGGGCGGTGGCTACACCTTC. The variable domain in full, with the rest retrieved from reference TRBV29-1 and TRBJ1-2, is SAVISQKPSRDICQRGTSLTIQCQVDSQVTMMFWYRQQPGQSLTLIATANQGSEATYESGFVIDKFPISRPNLTFSTLTVSNMSPEDSSIYLCSAYTGGGGYTFGSGTRLTVV.

This chain links TRBV13 with TRBJ2-2; TRBD2 matches 7 bases. The germline gives CDR1 PRHDT, CDR2 FYEKMQ (reference sequence). This CDR3 is 17 amino acids long. V gave up 4 bases and J gave up 4 bases; unmatched junction bases: 12. In nucleotides, the CDR3 is TGTGCCAGCAGCTCCGGGACCCACCCGGGGGGCACCGGGGAGCTGTTTTTT. Protein: CASSSGTHPGGTGELFF.

The chain has TRBV9 and TRBJ2-5, with TRBD2 as a possible D gene (7 bases). V gave up 0 bases and J gave up 3 bases, with 18 bases separating them. Germline CDR1 reads SGDLS; CDR2 reads YYNGEE. The CDR3 extends over 17 amino acids. For the CDR3, the DNA is TGTGCCAGCAGCGTAGAGGTGGGGGGGCTGCGAGAAGAGACCCAGTACTTC. Translation gives CASSVEVGGLREETQYF.

The V call is TRBV6-5, the J call TRBJ1-2, with TRBD1 identical over 8 bases. V lost 6 bases and J lost 2; bases outside the gene matches: 5. The CDR3 has 14 residues. Germline CDR1 reads MNHEY; CDR2 reads SVGAGI. The CDR3 nucleotides are TGTGCCAGCAGCCGGACAGGGAACAACTATGGCTACACCTTC. Translating it yields CASSRTGNNYGYTF.

The J gene is TRBJ2-1, the V gene TRBV5-1; 7 bases align to TRBD1. With 4 bases clipped from V and 2 bases from J, the junction kept 6 bases outside the gene matches. Germline V CDR1 and CDR2: SGHRS, YFSETQ. The CDR3 totals 15 residues. DNA of the CDR3: TGCGCCAGCAGCACCACCGGGACAGCCTACAATGAGCAGTTCTTC. Translation: CASSTTGTAYNEQFF.

V and J are TRBV10-2 and TRBJ2-7, with 9 bases that match TRBD2. This CDR3 is 15 amino acids long. The germline gives CDR1 WSHSY, CDR2 SAAADI. V lost 0 bases to trimming and J lost 6 bases; unmatched junction nucleotides: 6. The CDR3 coding sequence is TGCGCCAGCAGTGAGTCCCGCGGGAGGGACCGCGAGCAGTACTTC. It specifies CASSESRGRDREQYF.

V is TRBV13 and J is TRBJ2-7, with D tentatively TRBD2 (6 bases). Looked up from germline, CDR1 is PRHDT and CDR2 is FYEKMQ (reference sequence). V gave up 1 base and J gave up 4 bases, with 14 bases separating them. The CDR3 is 15 amino acids. The CDR3 here is CASSLVGGSGYEQYF. The CDR3 coding sequence is TGTGCCAGCAGCTTAGTCGGGGGTTCCGGATACGAGCAGTACTTC. The full variable domain, with the rest looked up from reference TRBV13 and TRBJ2-7, is AAGVIQSPRHLIKEKRETATLKCYPIPRHDTVYWYQQGPGQDPQFLISFYEKMQSDKGSIPDRFSAQQFSDYHSELNMSSLELGDSALYFCASSLVGGSGYEQYFGPGTRLTVT.

The chain combines TRBV6-1 with TRBJ1-3; D gene unclear. Germline CDR1 reads MNHNS; CDR2 reads SASEGT. The V end lost 3 bases, the J end lost 3 bases, and 12 bases lay between the germline ends. This CDR3 comprises 15 residues. This CDR3 is CASSDKMFFGNTIYF. CDR3 nucleotide sequence: TGTGCCAGCAGTGATAAGATGTTCTTTGGAAACACCATATATTTT.

This clone appeared a few times. The genes are TRBV7-8 and TRBJ1-2; 9 bases are a match to TRBD1. After removal of 7 bases from V and 3 bases from J, the junction contained 15 bases not matched to a gene. The length of the CDR3 is 17 residues. Germline values: CDR1 SGHVS, CDR2 FQNEAQ. The CDR3 bases are TGTGCCAGCACCCTTTATTCCACACAGGGGGCGGACTATGGCTACACCTTC. Its translation is CASTLYSTQGADYGYTF. The full variable domain, its missing parts supplied by reference TRBV7-8 and TRBJ1-2, is GAGVSQSPRYKVAKRGQDVALRCDPISGHVSLFWYQQALGQGPEFLTYFQNEAQLDKSGLPSDRFFAERPEGSVSTLKIQRTQQEDSAVYLCASTLYSTQGADYGYTFGSGTRLTVV.

V usage is TRBV18 and J usage is TRBJ2-1; D perhaps matches TRBD1 (5 bases). Germline-derived CDR1 and CDR2 are KGHSH and LQKENI. This CDR3 has 15 amino acids. With 8 bases removed from V and 9 bases from J, the gap between germline ends came to 23 bases. CDR3 protein: CASTEMDMPRGEQFF. The CDR3, as DNA: TGTGCCAGCACCGAGATGGACATGCCAAGGGGTGAGCAGTTCTTC.

This clone occurred a few times. The J gene is TRBJ1-1, the V gene TRBV27, with D maybe TRBD1 (5 bases). Germline V gene lookup returns CDR1 MNHEY and CDR2 SMNVEV (reference sequence). V dropped 2 bases and J dropped 1 base, with 14 bases sitting between them. The CDR3 has 16 residues. In nucleotides, the CDR3 is TGTGCCAGCAGTTTAGCCCGACAGATTCCGAACACTGAAGCTTTCTTT. The encoded protein is CASSLARQIPNTEAFF.

The chain is built from TRBV27 and TRBJ2-2; no clear D. Trimming took off 0 bases at V and 6 bases at J, with 14 bases between the two ends. This CDR3 comprises 16 residues. Per the germline V gene, CDR1 is MNHEY and CDR2 is SMNVEV (reference sequence). In DNA, the CDR3 is TGTGCCAGCAGTTTATCTCGTGGAATGTTCTCCGGGGAGCTGTTTTTT. Amino acids: CASSLSRGMFSGELFF.

The chain uses TRBV11-2 and TRBJ1-1, with D uncertain. The CDR3 totals 13 residues. Germline CDR1 is SGHAT and CDR2 is FQNNGV. V gave up 1 base and J gave up 1 base, with 4 bases separating them. CDR3 nucleotides: TGTGCCAGCAGCTTAGGAGGGAACACTGAAGCTTTCTTT. It yields the protein CASSLGGNTEAFF. The full variable domain, its missing parts supplied by reference TRBV11-2 and TRBJ1-1, is EAGVAQSPRYKIIEKRQSVAFWCNPISGHATLYWYQQILGQGPKLLIQFQNNGVVDDSQLPKDRFSAERLKGVDSTLKIQPAKLEDSAVYLCASSLGGNTEAFFGQGTRLTVV.

V and J are TRBV2 and TRBJ2-7; TRBD1 aligns across 9 bases. Germline CDR1 SNHLY, CDR2 FYNNEI. This CDR3 is 16 amino acids long. V lost 5 bases and J lost 0; bases outside the gene matches: 8. The CDR3 protein is CASSRARDRASYEQYF. CDR3 nucleotide sequence: TGTGCCAGCAGTCGTGCCCGGGACAGGGCCTCCTACGAGCAGTACTTC.

The genes are TRBV28 and TRBJ2-7; D call uncertain. Germline lookup yields CDR1 MDHEN and CDR2 SYDVKM. V was cut by 6 bases and J by 2 bases, with 2 bases left in between. This CDR3 comprises 10 residues. CDR3 in amino acids: CASSAYEQYF. The DNA for the CDR3 is TGTGCCAGCAGCGCCTACGAGCAGTACTTC.

The genes are TRBV4-1 and TRBJ2-3; 7 nucleotides match TRBD2. This CDR3 has 15 amino acids. Germline V CDR1 and CDR2: MGHRA, YSYEKL. J gave up 2 bases and V 2 bases, and 4 bases lay outside the gene matches. CDR3 amino acids: CASSQRSGITDTQYF. DNA for the CDR3: TGCGCCAGCAGCCAAAGAAGCGGGATCACAGATACGCAGTATTTT.

The chain carries TRBV7-8 and TRBJ1-2; D uncertain. Germline-derived CDR1 and CDR2 are SGHVS and FQNEAQ. V was shortened by 0 bases and J by 0 bases, with 5 bases between the two germline ends. This CDR3 spans 14 amino acids. The CDR3 protein is CASSLAGTNYGYTF. The CDR3 DNA follows: TGTGCCAGCAGCTTAGCAGGGACTAACTATGGCTACACCTTC.

The CDR3 DNA sequence: TGTGCCACTACCGAGGGCGCCTACGAGCAGTACTTC. It codes for CATTEGAYEQYF. The gene calls are TRBV11-2 and TRBJ2-7, with D possibly matching TRBD2 (5 bases). Germline loops: CDR1 SGHAT, CDR2 FQNNGV. Trimming stripped 10 bases from V and 2 bases from J, with 12 bases between. This CDR3 spans 12 amino acids.

The genes are TRBV5-5 and TRBJ1-6; D is possibly TRBD1 (6 bases). CDR1 and CDR2 (germline): SGHKS, YYEKEE (reference sequence). Trimming took off 4 bases at V and 6 bases at J, with 17 bases between the two ends. There are 16 residues in the CDR3. The CDR3 bases are TGTGCCAGCAGCGATCGACAGGTGATGGGTAATTCACCCCTCCACTTT. Translated, it gives CASSDRQVMGNSPLHF.

The CDR3: CASSERSRGDEAFF. The CDR3 bases are TGCGCCAGCAGTGAGAGGTCCAGAGGGGATGAAGCTTTCTTT. This chain uses TRBV10-2 with TRBJ1-1, with a weak D call TRBD1 (5 bases). This CDR3 has 14 residues. V lost 2 bases to trimming and J lost 7 bases, with 14 bases between them. The germline gives CDR1 WSHSY, CDR2 SAAADI.